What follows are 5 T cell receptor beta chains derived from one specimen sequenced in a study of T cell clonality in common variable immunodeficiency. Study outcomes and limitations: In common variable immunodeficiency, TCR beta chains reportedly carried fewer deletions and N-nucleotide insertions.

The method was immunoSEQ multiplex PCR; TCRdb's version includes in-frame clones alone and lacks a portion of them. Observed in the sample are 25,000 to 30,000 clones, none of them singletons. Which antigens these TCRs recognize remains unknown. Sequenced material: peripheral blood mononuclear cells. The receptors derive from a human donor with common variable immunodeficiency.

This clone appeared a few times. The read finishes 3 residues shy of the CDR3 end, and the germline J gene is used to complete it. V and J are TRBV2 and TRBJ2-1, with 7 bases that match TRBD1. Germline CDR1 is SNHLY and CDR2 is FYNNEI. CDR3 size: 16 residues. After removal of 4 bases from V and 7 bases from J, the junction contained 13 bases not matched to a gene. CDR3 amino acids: CASSGGPQQGWNEQFF. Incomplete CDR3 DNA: TGTGCCAGCAGTGGAGGCCCCCAACAGGGGTGGAATGAG. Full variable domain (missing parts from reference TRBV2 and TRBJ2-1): EPEVTQTPSHQVTQMGQEVILRCVPISNHLYFYWYRQILGQKVEFLVSFYNNEISEKSEIFDDQFSVERPDGSNFTLKIRSTKLEDSAMYFCASSGGPQQGWNEQFFGPGTRLTVL.

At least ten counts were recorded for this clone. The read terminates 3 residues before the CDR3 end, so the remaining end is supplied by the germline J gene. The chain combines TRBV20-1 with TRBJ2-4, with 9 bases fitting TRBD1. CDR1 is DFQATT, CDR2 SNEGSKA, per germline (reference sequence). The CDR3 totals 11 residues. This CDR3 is CSAGQGPFQYF. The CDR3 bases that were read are TGCAGTGCCGGACAGGGGCCCTTT.

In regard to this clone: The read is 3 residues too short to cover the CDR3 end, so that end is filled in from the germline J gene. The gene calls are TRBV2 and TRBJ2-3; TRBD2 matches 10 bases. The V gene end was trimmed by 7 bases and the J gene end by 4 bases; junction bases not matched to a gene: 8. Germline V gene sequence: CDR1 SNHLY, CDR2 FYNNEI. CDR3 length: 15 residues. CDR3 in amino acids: CASISSGGRADTQYF. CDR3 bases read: TGTGCCAGCATATCTAGCGGGGGTCGGGCAGATACG.

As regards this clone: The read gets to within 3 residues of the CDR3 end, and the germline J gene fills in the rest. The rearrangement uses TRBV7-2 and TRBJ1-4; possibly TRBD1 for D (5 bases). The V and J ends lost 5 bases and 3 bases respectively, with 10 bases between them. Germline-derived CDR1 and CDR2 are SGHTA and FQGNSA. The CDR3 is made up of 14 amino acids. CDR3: CASSLTVANEKLFF. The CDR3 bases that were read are TGTGCCAGCAGCCTGACAGTAGCTAATGAAAAA. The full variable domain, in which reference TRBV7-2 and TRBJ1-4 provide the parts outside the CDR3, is GAGVSQSPSNKVTEKGKDVELRCDPISGHTALYWYRQSLGQGLEFLIYFQGNSAPDKSGLPSDRFSAERTGGSVSTLTIQRTQQEDSAVYLCASSLTVANEKLFFGSGTQLSVL.

The covered CDR3 bases are TGTGCCAGCAGCCTGCTAGCGGGGGGTAACACCGGGGAG. This gives the protein CASSLLAGGNTGE. The full CDR3 reads CASSLLAGGNTGELFF. The chain carries TRBV6-2 or TRBV6-3 and TRBJ2-2, with 11 bases aligning to TRBD2. The read stops 3 residues short of the end of the CDR3; the missing end is completed from the germline J gene. The CDR3 runs 16 residues. The ends lost 6 bases at V and 2 bases at J; junction bases unmatched: 5. Germline CDR1 is MNHEY and CDR2 is SVGEGT.